Listed here are 23 T cell receptor beta chains from one sample, sequenced in a study of blood T cell repertoires in COVID-19. Using immunoSEQ multiplex PCR, the repertoire was profiled, and TCRdb retains in-frame clones only, with some absent. The table has some 70,000 clones, roughly nine tenths seen once. Material for sequencing was peripheral blood. The receptors come from a man aged 50 or older with active COVID-19.

The rearrangement joins TRBV29-1 to TRBJ2-5, with 9 bases fitting TRBD1. Germline assignment: CDR1 SQVTM and CDR2 ANQGSEA. The CDR3 loop spans 15 amino acids. The V segment lost 6 bases and the J segment 1 base; nucleotides outside the gene matches: 9. Here the CDR3 DNA reads TGCAGCGTAGGAGACAGGGGGACTTTCCAAGAGACCCAGTACTTC. It specifies CSVGDRGTFQETQYF.

V and J are TRBV5-1 and TRBJ1-1; D is unclear. CDR3 length: 16 amino acids. V was pared by 0 bases and J by 1 base, with 13 bases between. From germline, CDR1 is SGHRS and CDR2 YFSETQ. CDR3 in amino acids: CASSLGHTYSNTEAFF. CDR3 bases: TGCGCCAGCAGCTTGGGCCACACGTATTCGAACACTGAAGCTTTCTTT.

The rearrangement uses TRBV19 and TRBJ1-1, with D possibly being TRBD1 (6 bases). CDR3 size: 14 residues. Germline CDR1 reads LNHDA; CDR2 reads SQIVND (reference sequence). Trimming shortened V by 3 bases and J by 2 bases, and 10 bases separated the two germline ends. The CDR3 loop is CASSILQGNTEAFF. CDR3 in DNA: TGTGCCAGTAGTATCTTACAGGGAAACACTGAAGCTTTCTTT.

The rearrangement links TRBV24-1 to TRBJ2-5; 8 bases agree with TRBD1. V dropped 4 bases and J dropped 5; count of bases not matched to a gene: 5. The CDR3 loop spans 14 amino acids. Germline values: CDR1 KGHDR, CDR2 SFDVKD. CDR3 sequence reads: CATSDPGGGETQYF. CDR3 in DNA: TGTGCCACCAGTGACCCAGGGGGCGGGGAGACCCAGTACTTC.

This chain uses TRBV25-1 with TRBJ1-1, with a weak D call TRBD1 (6 bases). The V end was cut by 7 bases, the J end by 6 bases, with 15 bases between. Germline lookup yields CDR1 MGHDK and CDR2 SYGVNS. This CDR3 spans 13 amino acids. As DNA, the CDR3 is TGTGCCAGCACCCCCGGGGGGGCCTCTGAAGCTTTCTTT. It codes for CASTPGGASEAFF.

The rearrangement uses TRBV29-1 and TRBJ2-1, with a tentative D call TRBD1 (6 bases). The CDR3 contains 15 residues. The V gene's germline CDR1 is SQVTM and CDR2 ANQGSEA. Trimming took off 3 bases at V and 8 bases at J, with 20 bases between the two ends. The CDR3 region is CSVDTTQGGRDEQFF. The CDR3 region has the DNA TGCAGCGTTGATACGACACAGGGTGGGCGGGATGAGCAGTTCTTC.

The chain combines TRBV24-1 with TRBJ2-1; 8 positions match TRBD1. The CDR3 contains 16 residues. The trim removed 5 bases at V and 7 bases at J, leaving 12 bases unmatched. The germline gives CDR1 KGHDR, CDR2 SFDVKD. In DNA form, the CDR3 reads TGTGCCACCAGTGGGACCCGTGGACAGGGACCTAATGAGCAGTTCTTC. This sequence encodes CATSGTRGQGPNEQFF.

The gene calls are TRBV12-3 or TRBV12-4 and TRBJ1-5, with 8 positions matching TRBD1. This CDR3 contains 13 residues. With V trimmed by 7 bases and J by 11 bases, 10 bases remained unmatched. The CDR3 protein is CASTRGQGRAQHF. The CDR3 DNA is TGTGCCAGCACCAGGGGGCAGGGGAGGGCCCAGCATTTT.

The chain carries TRBV19 and TRBJ1-5, with D tentatively TRBD1 (6 bases). V lost 6 bases and J 4 bases, leaving 10 bases between the germline ends. Germline V gives CDR1 LNHDA, CDR2 SQIVND (reference sequence). The CDR3 has 13 residues. CDR3 loop: CASSLTGNQPQHF. The DNA of the CDR3 is TGTGCCAGTAGCCTCACAGGGAATCAGCCCCAGCATTTT.

V is TRBV18 and J is TRBJ1-2; D gene uncertain. Germline V gene lookup returns CDR1 KGHSH and CDR2 LQKENI. V gave up 8 bases and J gave up 0 bases, with 10 bases separating them. This CDR3 is built from 13 residues. CDR3 coding DNA: TGTGCCAGCACCACTCCGGCTAACTATGGCTACACCTTC. This translates into CASTTPANYGYTF.

The CDR3 DNA sequence: TGTGCCAGCAGCTTGGCGGCGGGTCGGGGGACTAATGAAAAACTGTTTTTT. Its protein is CASSLAAGRGTNEKLFF. The chain links TRBV5-6 to TRBJ1-4; D possibly corresponds to TRBD1 (5 bases). The V and J ends lost 0 bases and 2 bases respectively, with 14 bases between them. Germline V gene sequence: CDR1 SGHDT, CDR2 YYEEEE. The length of the CDR3 is 17 residues.

The genes are TRBV5-4 and TRBJ1-6, with D possibly TRBD1 on 5 matching bases. Between the trimmed V and J ends, which lost 5 bases and 7 bases, there was a span of 13 bases. The germline CDR1 and CDR2 sequences are SGHNT and YYREEE (reference sequence). This CDR3 contains 14 residues. CDR3: CASRDTRPNSPLHF. The CDR3 region has the DNA TGTGCCAGCAGGGACACAAGGCCCAATTCACCCCTCCACTTT.

The chain links TRBV5-1 to TRBJ1-5, with D possibly matching TRBD1 (6 bases). Germline loops: CDR1 SGHRS, CDR2 YFSETQ. The germline V and J ends were trimmed by 4 bases and 5 bases, with 16 bases remaining between them. The length of the CDR3 is 15 residues. The CDR3 DNA follows: TGCGCCAGCAGCCGGGACACGGCTAGGGATCAGCCCCAGCATTTT. Amino acid sequence: CASSRDTARDQPQHF.

The rearrangement uses TRBV28 and TRBJ2-3; 9 positions match TRBD2. The CDR3 runs 13 residues. Losses at the gene ends were 6 bases for V and 6 bases for J; bases not matched to a gene: 4. Germline-derived CDR1 and CDR2 are MDHEN and SYDVKM. The CDR3 bases are TGTGCCAGCAGAGTGCGGGGGGGGGATACGCAGTATTTT. It encodes CASRVRGGDTQYF.

In its sample, this clone was seen a few times. V gene TRBV19 combines with J gene TRBJ1-6; D perhaps matches TRBD1 (5 bases). The CDR3 is made up of 14 amino acids. V was clipped by 4 bases and J by 4 bases, with 8 bases between them. Germline V gives CDR1 LNHDA, CDR2 SQIVND (reference sequence). The CDR3 DNA follows: TGTGCCAGTAGTACCGGGGGTTATAATTCACCCCTCCACTTT. Translation: CASSTGGYNSPLHF. Variable domain in full (rest from reference TRBV19 and TRBJ1-6): DGGITQSPKYLFRKEGQNVTLSCEQNLNHDAMYWYRQDPGQGLRLIYYSQIVNDFQKGDIAEGYSVSREKKESFPLTVTSAQKNPTAFYLCASSTGGYNSPLHFGNGTRLTVT.

The V call is TRBV18, the J call TRBJ1-1; 10 bases are a match to TRBD1. Germline lookup yields CDR1 KGHSH and CDR2 LQKENI. V shed 4 bases, J shed 6 bases, and the junction held 11 bases outside the gene matches. The CDR3 length is 16 residues. The CDR3 is CASSLIGAGTGAEAFF. For the CDR3, the DNA is TGTGCCAGCTCACTCATTGGAGCGGGGACAGGGGCTGAAGCTTTCTTT.

Only a few counts were recorded for this clone. The DNA for the CDR3 is TGTGCCAGCAGCTTGGGGACAGGCGATCAGCCCCAGCATTTT. Translated: CASSLGTGDQPQHF. This chain connects TRBV5-5 to TRBJ1-5; 7 bases match TRBD1. Germline values: CDR1 SGHKS, CDR2 YYEKEE (reference sequence). The CDR3 sequence is 14 residues long. J lost 5 bases, V lost 0 bases, and 2 bases had no gene match.

This rearrangement joins TRBV19 to TRBJ2-5; 11 bases are a match to TRBD1. The CDR3 is made up of 16 amino acids. V lost 9 bases, J lost 5 bases, and 14 bases stayed unmatched. The germline V gene encodes CDR1 LNHDA and CDR2 SQIVND (reference sequence). CDR3 residues: CASQNWGTGGRETQYF. CDR3 coding DNA: TGTGCCAGCCAAAATTGGGGGACAGGGGGTAGGGAGACCCAGTACTTC.

This clone was counted a single time. The V and J genes are TRBV5-1 and TRBJ1-6; D is perhaps TRBD1 (6 bases). With 5 bases removed from V and 8 bases from J, the gap between germline ends came to 17 bases. Germline CDR1 SGHRS, CDR2 YFSETQ. This CDR3 contains 15 residues. CDR3 region: CASSGQGSTDSPLHF. The CDR3 DNA sequence: TGCGCCAGCAGTGGGCAGGGGAGTACTGATTCACCCCTCCACTTT.

This clone was picked up a small number of times. This chain joins TRBV7-2 and TRBJ2-3; 11 bases are a match to TRBD2. This CDR3 spans 15 amino acids. The germline V gene encodes CDR1 SGHTA and CDR2 FQGNSA. V dropped 1 base and J dropped 6; count of bases not matched to a gene: 3. In nucleotides, the CDR3 is TGTGCCAGCAGCTTAGAGACTAGCGGGGTGGATACGCAGTATTTT. Translating it yields CASSLETSGVDTQYF.

This clone has just one count. The chain links TRBV7-9 to TRBJ1-4; D gene ambiguous. The CDR3 length is 13 residues. V lost 1 base and J lost 4, with 4 bases in between. CDR1 and CDR2 from the germline V gene are SEHNR and FQNEAQ (reference sequence). Here the CDR3 reads CASSLGHNEKLFF. CDR3 sequence (DNA): TGTGCCAGCAGCTTAGGTCATAATGAAAAACTGTTTTTT.

This chain joins TRBV9 and TRBJ1-2; TRBD1 aligns across 8 bases. Trimming cost V 4 bases and J 3 bases; bases outside gene matches: 8. The CDR3 runs to 15 residues. Germline-derived CDR1 and CDR2 are SGDLS and YYNGEE. The CDR3 nucleotides are TGTGCCAGCAGCCGCGGGGGACAGGTGGACTATGGCTACACCTTC. It specifies CASSRGGQVDYGYTF.

This clone appeared once. The chain links TRBV18 to TRBJ1-5; no firm D call. The CDR3 extends over 15 amino acids. V was pared by 2 bases and J by 7 bases, with 15 bases between. The V gene's germline CDR1 is KGHSH and CDR2 LQKENI. CDR3 coding DNA: TGTGCCAGCTCACCAAAGAGGGAAGGAGGACAGCCCCAGCATTTT. It yields the protein CASSPKREGGQPQHF.